Below, one TCR beta chain is given with its context. The data were taken from a study of T-cell reconstitution after alpha-beta-depleted transplantation in children. The CDR3 sequence is 14 residues long. The junction had 6 bases not matched to a gene; V was cut back by 6 bases and J by 8 bases. Researchers prepared the TCRbeta library using unique molecular identifiers, the study reports. TCRdb re-derived calls from the PCR reads in MiXCR, one entry per CDR3 protein. The profile shows fewer than 750,000 distinct CDR3 sequences, 23% of them singletons. This material consisted of PBMCs, mostly from graft donor cells, taken 360 days after TCRalphabeta/CD19-depleted stem cell transplant. This chain connects TRBV12-3 or TRBV12-4 to TRBJ1-6; 8 nucleotides match TRBD1. The TCR was taken from a boy less than two years old who had a stem cell transplant for acute myeloid leukemia, so the T cells may come from the graft donor. The CDR3 spells CASSAGTGHSPLHF. CDR3 coding DNA: TGTGCCAGCAGCGCCGGGACAGGTCATTCACCCCTCCACTTT.